This TCR beta chain was sequenced in a study of blood T cell repertoires in COVID-19. The V end was cut by 2 bases, the J end by 8 bases, with 12 bases between. Germline V lookup: CDR1 ENHRY, CDR2 SYGVKD. The CDR3 totals 13 residues. Profiled with immunoSEQ multiplex PCR; TCRdb holds only in-frame clones, not every one. The sample yields about 75,000 clones, approximately 92% seen once. The source is a human donor in a cohort sampled during active COVID-19. The chain has TRBV10-3 and TRBJ1-2; D not certain. The material sequenced was peripheral blood. This CDR3 reads CAISEATTRGYTF. The CDR3 DNA reads TGTGCCATCAGTGAGGCGACTACTAGAGGCTACACCTTC.